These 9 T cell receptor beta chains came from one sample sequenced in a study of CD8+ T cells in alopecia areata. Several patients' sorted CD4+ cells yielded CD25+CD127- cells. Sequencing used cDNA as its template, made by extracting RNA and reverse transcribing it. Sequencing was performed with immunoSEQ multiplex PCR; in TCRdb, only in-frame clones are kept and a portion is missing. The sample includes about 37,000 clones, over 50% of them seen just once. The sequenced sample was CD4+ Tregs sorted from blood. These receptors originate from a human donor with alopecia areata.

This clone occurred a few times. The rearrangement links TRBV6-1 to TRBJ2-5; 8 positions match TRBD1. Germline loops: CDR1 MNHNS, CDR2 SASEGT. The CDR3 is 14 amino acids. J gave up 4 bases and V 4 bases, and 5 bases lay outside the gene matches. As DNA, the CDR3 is TGTGCCAGCAGTGCGGACAGGGTGGCAGAGACCCAGTACTTC. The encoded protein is CASSADRVAETQYF.

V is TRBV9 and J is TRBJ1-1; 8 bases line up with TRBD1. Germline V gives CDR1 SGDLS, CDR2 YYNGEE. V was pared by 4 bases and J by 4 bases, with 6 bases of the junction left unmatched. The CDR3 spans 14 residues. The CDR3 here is CASSPGQGRTEAFF. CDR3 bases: TGTGCCAGCAGCCCCGGACAGGGCCGCACTGAAGCTTTCTTT.

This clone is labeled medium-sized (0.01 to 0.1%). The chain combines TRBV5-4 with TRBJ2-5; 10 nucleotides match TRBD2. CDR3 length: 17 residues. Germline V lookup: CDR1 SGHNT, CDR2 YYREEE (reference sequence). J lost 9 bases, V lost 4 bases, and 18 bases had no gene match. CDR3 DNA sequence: TGTGCCAGCAGCCTTGGCGCCGTAGCGGGAGGTGCCCGGGCCCAGTACTTC. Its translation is CASSLGAVAGGARAQYF.

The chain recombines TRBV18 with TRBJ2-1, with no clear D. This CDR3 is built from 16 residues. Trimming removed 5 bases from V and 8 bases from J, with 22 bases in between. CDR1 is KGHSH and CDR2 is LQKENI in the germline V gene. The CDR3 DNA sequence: TGTGCCAGCTCATCGAATGCCCCCTTCTCGAGCGATGAGCAGTTCTTC. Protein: CASSSNAPFSSDEQFF. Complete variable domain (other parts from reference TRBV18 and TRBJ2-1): NAGVMQNPRHLVRRRGQEARLRCSPMKGHSHVYWYRQLPEEGLKFMVYLQKENIIDESGMPKERFSAEFPKEGPSILRIQQVVRGDSAAYFCASSSNAPFSSDEQFFGPGTRLTVL.

The CDR3 DNA sequence: TGTGCCAGCAGTCGGGTCGGGAGCCTCACTGAAGCTTTCTTT. Protein product: CASSRVGSLTEAFF. The J gene is TRBJ1-1, the V gene TRBV6-6; no definite D call. The CDR3 has 14 residues. CDR1 and CDR2 from the germline V gene are MNHNY and SVGAGI (reference sequence). V gave up 5 bases and J gave up 4 bases, with 14 bases separating them.

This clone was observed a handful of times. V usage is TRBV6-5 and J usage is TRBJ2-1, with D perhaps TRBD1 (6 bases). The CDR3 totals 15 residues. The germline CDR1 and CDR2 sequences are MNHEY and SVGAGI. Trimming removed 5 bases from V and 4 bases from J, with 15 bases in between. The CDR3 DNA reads TGTGCCAGCAGTATCCAGGGGTCCCCTTACAATGAGCAGTTCTTC. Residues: CASSIQGSPYNEQFF.

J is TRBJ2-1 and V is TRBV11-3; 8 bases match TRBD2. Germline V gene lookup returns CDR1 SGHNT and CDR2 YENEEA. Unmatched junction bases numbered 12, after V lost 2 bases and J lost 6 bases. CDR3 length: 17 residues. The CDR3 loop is CASSLFPRASGSNEQFF. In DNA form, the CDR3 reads TGTGCCAGCAGCTTATTCCCTCGCGCTAGCGGGTCCAATGAGCAGTTCTTC.

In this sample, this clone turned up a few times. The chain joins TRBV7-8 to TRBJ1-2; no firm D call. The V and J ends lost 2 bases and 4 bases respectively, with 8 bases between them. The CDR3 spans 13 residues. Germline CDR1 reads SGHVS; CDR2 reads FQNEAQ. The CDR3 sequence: CASSLTSSYGYTF. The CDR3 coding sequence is TGTGCCAGCAGCTTAACCAGCTCCTATGGCTACACCTTC. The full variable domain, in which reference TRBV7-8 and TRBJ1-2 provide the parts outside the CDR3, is GAGVSQSPRYKVAKRGQDVALRCDPISGHVSLFWYQQALGQGPEFLTYFQNEAQLDKSGLPSDRFFAERPEGSVSTLKIQRTQQEDSAVYLCASSLTSSYGYTFGSGTRLTVV.

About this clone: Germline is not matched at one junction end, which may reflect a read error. Here the CDR3 reads CASSLGLVDIRSF. CDR3 nucleotides: TGTGCCAGCAGCTTAGGTCTTGTGGATATCCGGTCTTTC. The chain joins TRBV7-2 to TRBJ2-7; no clear D. The CDR3 runs to 13 residues. Germline V gene sequence: CDR1 SGHTA, CDR2 FQGNSA.